This T cell receptor beta chain was recorded in a study of OX40 agonist ivuxolimab in advanced cancers. Some clones are missing from TCRdb's copy, which holds only in-frame ones; the method was immunoSEQ multiplex PCR. This sample has about 41,000 clones; approximately 75% occur once, and the top ten carry 2.6%. This CDR3 is 16 amino acids long. Deletions cut 0 bases from V and 2 bases from J, with 13 bases between. CDR1 is SGHAT, CDR2 FQNNGV, per germline. This sequence was found in an adult with an advanced solid tumor such as melanoma, head and neck, liver or kidney cancer. The rearrangement uses TRBV11-2 and TRBJ2-5; no reliable D call. The sequences come from CD4+ or CD8+ T cells sorted from blood, collected in a trial of the OX40 agonist ivuxolimab. Written as DNA, the CDR3 is TGTGCCAGCAGCTTAGATCCCGCAGTAGTTCAAGAGACCCAGTACTTC. This gives the protein CASSLDPAVVQETQYF.